The 27 T cell receptor beta chains given below trace back to one sample, sequenced in a study of blood T cell repertoires in COVID-19. The repertoire was sequenced with immunoSEQ multiplex PCR; TCRdb's copy has only in-frame clones and lacks some. The sample holds a few hundred thousand clones; approximately 84% are singletons and the top ten take 1.9%. The material sequenced was peripheral blood. These receptors came from a man aged 40-50 years with active or convalescent COVID-19.

The chain uses TRBV5-1 and TRBJ2-7; TRBD2 might be the D (6 bases). Germline CDR1 SGHRS, CDR2 YFSETQ. V lost 4 bases, J lost 3 bases, and 17 bases lay in between. CDR3 size: 15 residues. CDR3 DNA sequence: TGCGCCAGCAGCGTTATTACCGGGAGTAACTACGAGCAGTACTTC. Protein product: CASSVITGSNYEQYF.

The V and J genes are TRBV19 and TRBJ1-5; D might be TRBD1 (6 bases). There are 13 residues in the CDR3. Germline V gene lookup returns CDR1 LNHDA and CDR2 SQIVND (reference sequence). Between the trimmed V and J ends, which lost 11 bases and 2 bases, there was a span of 13 bases. This CDR3 reads CAAQQGGNQPQHF. DNA of the CDR3: TGTGCCGCCCAACAGGGTGGCAATCAGCCCCAGCATTTT.

V gene TRBV5-1 combines with J gene TRBJ1-1, with 8 bases fitting TRBD1. The germline gives CDR1 SGHRS, CDR2 YFSETQ. The trim removed 2 bases at V and 5 bases at J, leaving 8 bases unmatched. The CDR3 is 15 residues long. The CDR3 region is CASSFSQGGRTEAFF. In DNA form, the CDR3 reads TGCGCCAGCAGCTTCTCACAGGGGGGTCGGACTGAAGCTTTCTTT.

The chain joins TRBV27 to TRBJ2-7; D is unclear. CDR1 MNHEY and CDR2 SMNVEV come from the germline V gene (reference sequence). Trimming pared 0 bases from V and 4 bases from J, leaving 16 bases between. This CDR3 has 16 residues. CDR3 residues: CASSLSAGDPSYEQYF. The CDR3 DNA is TGTGCCAGCAGTTTATCAGCAGGCGATCCTTCTTACGAGCAGTACTTC.

The V call is TRBV5-1, the J call TRBJ2-1, with 8 bases identical to TRBD2. This CDR3 is 15 amino acids long. Germline V gene sequence: CDR1 SGHRS, CDR2 YFSETQ. V was pared by 6 bases and J by 2 bases, with 7 bases of the junction left unmatched. In DNA, the CDR3 is TGCGCCAGCACCCTAGGGCGGGGGGCCTACAATGAGCAGTTCTTC. Protein: CASTLGRGAYNEQFF.

The table lists this clone with a count of one. The CDR3: CASKNAGNYGYTF. The CDR3 coding sequence is TGTGCCAGTAAGAACGCCGGTAACTATGGCTACACCTTC. V gene TRBV19 combines with J gene TRBJ1-2; D not certain. This CDR3 is built from 13 residues. Germline-derived CDR1 and CDR2 are LNHDA and SQIVND (reference sequence). V was trimmed by 7 bases and J by 1 base, leaving 10 bases between them.

This clone occurred once. J is TRBJ2-7 and V is TRBV19; 9 bases map to TRBD1. Germline CDR1 LNHDA, CDR2 SQIVND (reference sequence). CDR3 length: 12 residues. The ends lost 6 bases at V and 5 bases at J; junction bases unmatched: 2. The CDR3 sequence: CASRGQGDEQYF. DNA for the CDR3: TGTGCCAGTAGGGGACAGGGAGACGAGCAGTACTTC.

The chain employs TRBV7-8 and TRBJ2-3, with D maybe TRBD1 (5 bases). Germline V gene data show CDR1 as SGHVS and CDR2 as FQNEAQ. This CDR3 spans 16 amino acids. V gave up 5 bases and J gave up 1 base, with 16 bases separating them. The CDR3 coding sequence is TGTGCCAGCAGCCCGGGCCAGGGTTTGGGCACAGATACGCAGTATTTT. The encoded protein is CASSPGQGLGTDTQYF.

This clone was counted a few times. The J gene is TRBJ1-6, the V gene TRBV27; D unclear. The length of the CDR3 is 16 residues. The germline CDR1 and CDR2 sequences are MNHEY and SMNVEV (reference sequence). Deletions cut 5 bases from V and 7 bases from J, with 18 bases between. CDR3 protein: CASSPADGRANSPLHF. The CDR3 nucleotides read TGTGCCAGCAGTCCCGCGGACGGGCGGGCAAATTCACCCCTCCACTTT.

V gene TRBV4-1 combines with J gene TRBJ2-7, with D perhaps matching TRBD1 (6 bases). Germline V gives CDR1 MGHRA, CDR2 YSYEKL. Trimming took 3 bases from V and 2 from J, leaving 14 bases between them. This CDR3 region has 15 residues. CDR3 protein: CASSQAQGLAYEQYF. Written as DNA, the CDR3 is TGCGCCAGCAGCCAGGCACAGGGATTGGCCTACGAGCAGTACTTC.

The V gene is TRBV28, the J gene TRBJ1-1; D unclear. Trimming took 3 bases from V and 0 from J, leaving 5 bases between them. From germline, CDR1 is MDHEN and CDR2 SYDVKM. The length of the CDR3 is 13 residues. The CDR3 here is CASSFSMNTEAFF. The CDR3 DNA reads TGTGCCAGCAGTTTCTCTATGAACACTGAAGCTTTCTTT. The complete variable domain, with remaining parts taken from reference TRBV28 and TRBJ1-1, reads DVKVTQSSRYLVKRTGEKVFLECVQDMDHENMFWYRQDPGLGLRLIYFSYDVKMKEKGDIPEGYSVSREKKERFSLILESASTNQTSMYLCASSFSMNTEAFFGQGTRLTVV.

The CDR3 reads CASSIGTGGVIFF. DNA of the CDR3: TGTGCCAGTAGTATCGGGACTGGAGGGGTGATTTTCTTT. The chain employs TRBV19 and TRBJ1-1; tentatively, D is TRBD1 (5 bases). This CDR3 has 13 residues. Trimming removed 3 bases from V and 13 bases from J, with 18 bases in between. CDR1 and CDR2 from the germline V gene are LNHDA and SQIVND (reference sequence).

This chain connects TRBV9 to TRBJ2-2; tentative D call: TRBD2 (5 bases). In germline, CDR1 is SGDLS, CDR2 YYNGEE. This CDR3 has 14 residues. The germline V and J ends were trimmed by 1 base and 4 bases, with 8 bases remaining between them. The CDR3 DNA sequence: TGTGCCAGCAGCGTACAGGACTTCACCGGGGAGCTGTTTTTT. Translated: CASSVQDFTGELFF.

The J gene is TRBJ1-2, the V gene TRBV5-4; D not resolved. CDR3 length equals 15 residues. Germline V gives CDR1 SGHNT, CDR2 YYREEE (reference sequence). V lost 3 bases to trimming and J lost 2 bases, with 14 bases between them. CDR3 region: CASSSAWWSNYGYTF. In nucleotides, the CDR3 is TGTGCCAGCAGCTCGGCGTGGTGGAGCAACTATGGCTACACCTTC. Based on the CDR3 plus reference TRBV5-4 and TRBJ1-2, the full variable domain is ETGVTQSPTHLIKTRGQQVTLRCSSQSGHNTVSWYQQALGQGPQFIFQYYREEENGRGNFPPRFSGLQFPNYSSELNVNALELDDSALYLCASSSAWWSNYGYTFGSGTRLTVV.

J is TRBJ1-6 and V is TRBV7-6; D gene uncertain. The CDR3 is made up of 16 amino acids. Deletions cut 3 bases from V and 0 bases from J, with 9 bases between. Germline V gene lookup returns CDR1 SGHVS and CDR2 FNYEAQ. The CDR3 is CASSFRGSSYNSPLHF. In nucleotides, the CDR3 is TGTGCCAGCAGCTTCCGAGGTAGCTCCTATAATTCACCCCTCCACTTT.

This chain uses TRBV5-4 with TRBJ2-7; D might be TRBD2 (5 bases). Trimming removed 2 bases from V and 6 bases from J, with 9 bases in between. This CDR3 has 12 residues. Germline V gene lookup returns CDR1 SGHNT and CDR2 YYREEE (reference sequence). CDR3 residues: CASSFRGTEQYF. The DNA of the CDR3 is TGTGCCAGCAGCTTTCGGGGAACCGAGCAGTACTTC.

J is TRBJ1-2 and V is TRBV4-1; tentative D call: TRBD1 (6 bases). Trimming removed 1 base from V and 0 bases from J, with 12 bases in between. Per the germline V gene, CDR1 is MGHRA and CDR2 is YSYEKL. The CDR3 has 16 amino acids. The CDR3 region is CASSQGQGLTNYGYTF. CDR3 sequence (DNA): TGCGCCAGCAGCCAAGGGCAGGGGCTCACTAACTATGGCTACACCTTC.

The chain employs TRBV27 and TRBJ2-1; D may be TRBD1 (9 bases). The length of the CDR3 is 15 residues. Germline CDR1 is MNHEY and CDR2 is SMNVEV (reference sequence). The V and J ends lost 3 bases and 7 bases respectively, with 16 bases between them. CDR3: CASSFSGTGRNEQFF. CDR3 in DNA: TGTGCCAGCAGTTTTAGCGGGACAGGGAGGAATGAGCAGTTCTTC.

This clone appeared a single time. The V and J genes are TRBV27 and TRBJ2-7; 12 bases fit TRBD2. Germline V gives CDR1 MNHEY, CDR2 SMNVEV (reference sequence). The CDR3 spans 18 residues. The junction had 11 bases not matched to a gene; V was cut back by 3 bases and J by 2 bases. In DNA form, the CDR3 reads TGTGCCAGCAGTTTCCGACTAGCGGGGGTCCCCTCAGCCTACGAGCAGTACTTC. Translated: CASSFRLAGVPSAYEQYF.

The V gene is TRBV11-3, the J gene TRBJ2-2; TRBD1 matches 7 bases. V was clipped by 0 bases and J by 3 bases; unmatched bases: 10. CDR3 size: 18 residues. Per the germline V gene, CDR1 is SGHNT and CDR2 is YENEEA. The CDR3 here is CASSLDYARGTDTGELFF. DNA of the CDR3: TGTGCCAGCAGCTTAGACTATGCCAGGGGGACCGACACCGGGGAGCTGTTTTTT.

This clone was recorded only once. The chain carries TRBV11-2 and TRBJ2-7, with 7 positions matching TRBD1. The junction had 19 bases not matched to a gene; V was cut back by 4 bases and J by 1 base. CDR3 length equals 19 residues. From germline, CDR1 is SGHAT and CDR2 FQNNGV. CDR3 region: CASSSQPGQRLGWSYEQYF. CDR3 DNA: TGTGCCAGCAGCTCTCAACCGGGACAGAGATTGGGGTGGTCCTACGAGCAGTACTTC.

V and J are TRBV10-3 and TRBJ2-3; 14 bases fit TRBD2. V trimming: 4 bases; J trimming: 5 bases; junction bases outside the gene matches: 5. The CDR3 runs to 16 residues. CDR1 ENHRY and CDR2 SYGVKD come from the germline V gene. In DNA form, the CDR3 reads TGTGCCATCAGTGTCAGACTAGCGGGGGGGATAGATACGCAGTATTTT. This sequence encodes CAISVRLAGGIDTQYF.

The V and J genes are TRBV28 and TRBJ1-2, with D unresolved. Per germline, CDR1 MDHEN and CDR2 SYDVKM. V was trimmed by 4 bases and J by 4 bases, leaving 7 bases between them. The CDR3 runs 12 residues. CDR3 nucleotides: TGTGCCAGCAGTTCCTTTTCCTATGGCTACACCTTC. Protein: CASSSFSYGYTF.

The chain recombines TRBV3-1 (or the pseudogene TRBV3-2) with TRBJ2-2; no definite D call. The CDR3 is 14 amino acids. The germline CDR1 and CDR2 sequences are LGHDT and YNNKEL (reference sequence). Trimming pared 0 bases from V and 2 bases from J, leaving 4 bases between. The CDR3 loop reads CASSQDGNTGELFF. CDR3 coding DNA: TGTGCCAGCAGCCAAGACGGTAACACCGGGGAGCTGTTTTTT.

This chain links TRBV15 with TRBJ2-1; D ambiguous. V was trimmed by 0 bases and J by 2 bases, leaving 14 bases between them. Germline values: CDR1 LNHNV, CDR2 YYDKDF (reference sequence). CDR3 length equals 17 residues. CDR3 residues: CATSRESGYVAYNEQFF. The CDR3 region has the DNA TGTGCCACCAGCAGAGAGTCGGGTTATGTGGCCTACAATGAGCAGTTCTTC.

This chain links TRBV9 with TRBJ1-2; D unresolved. The V end was cut by 2 bases, the J end by 6 bases, with 14 bases between. The CDR3 runs 14 residues. Germline V gives CDR1 SGDLS, CDR2 YYNGEE. As DNA, the CDR3 is TGTGCCAGCAGCGTGGACTCCAGGAGCCATGGCTACACCTTC. This encodes CASSVDSRSHGYTF.

A single count supports this clone. The chain has TRBV6-6 and TRBJ1-6, with a possible D match to TRBD1 (5 bases). Trimming pared 5 bases from V and 0 bases from J, leaving 14 bases between. Germline lookup yields CDR1 MNHNY and CDR2 SVGAGI (reference sequence). This CDR3 is 17 amino acids long. The CDR3 region is CASSLRQRSSYNSPLHF. In DNA, the CDR3 is TGTGCCAGCAGTCTACGACAGCGTAGCTCCTATAATTCACCCCTCCACTTT.